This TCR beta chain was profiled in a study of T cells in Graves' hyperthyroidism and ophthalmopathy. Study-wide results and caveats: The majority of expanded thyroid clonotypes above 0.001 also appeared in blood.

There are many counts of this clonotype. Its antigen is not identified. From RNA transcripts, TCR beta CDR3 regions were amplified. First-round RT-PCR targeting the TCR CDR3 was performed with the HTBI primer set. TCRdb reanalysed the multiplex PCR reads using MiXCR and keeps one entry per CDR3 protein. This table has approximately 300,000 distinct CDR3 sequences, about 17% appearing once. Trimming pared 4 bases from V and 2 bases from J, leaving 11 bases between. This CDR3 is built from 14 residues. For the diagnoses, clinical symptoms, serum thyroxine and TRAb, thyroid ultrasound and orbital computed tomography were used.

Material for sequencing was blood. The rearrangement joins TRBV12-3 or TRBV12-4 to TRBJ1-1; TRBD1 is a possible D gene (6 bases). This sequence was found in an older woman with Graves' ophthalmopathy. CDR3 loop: CASSSQDSNTEAFF. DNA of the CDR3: TGTGCCAGCAGTTCTCAGGACAGCAACACTGAAGCTTTCTTT.